The sequence of this TCR beta chain was determined in a study of T cells in localized non-small cell lung cancer. Study outcomes and limitations: Greater blood T cell density accompanied longer overall survival. Adjacent uninvolved lung tissue had the highest T cell clonality, exceeding tumor.

This clone was seen more than once but under ten times. The antigen remains undetermined. The CDR3 has 13 amino acids. Germline CDR1 and CDR2: SGHNT and YYREEE (reference sequence). Trimming took off 3 bases at V and 1 base at J, with 7 bases between the two ends. The assay was immunoSEQ multiplex PCR, and TCRdb's table has in-frame clones only and misses some. The sample carries tens of thousands of clones, over 75% recorded once. This material consisted of peripheral blood, taken before any cancer treatment. V and J are TRBV5-4 and TRBJ1-1, with D unresolved. The sequence came from a woman aged 40 to 75 with stage I lung adenocarcinoma. The CDR3 bases are TGTGCCAGCAGCTCGTGGGGGAACACTGAAGCTTTCTTT. Amino acid sequence: CASSSWGNTEAFF.